One and the same sample provided the 8 T cell receptor beta chains below, sequenced in a study of PD-L1 blockade in urothelial cancer. The protocol was immunoSEQ multiplex PCR, while the TCRdb copy is restricted to in-frame clones and leaves out a portion. The sample shows about 110,000 clones, around 85% of them seen only once. Material: PBMCs, obtained around atezolizumab (anti-PD-L1) treatment. The receptors here all came from a man aged 50-59 years with urothelial cancer.

The gene calls are TRBV7-6 and TRBJ2-7; 13 bases align to TRBD2. V dropped 1 base and J dropped 7; count of bases not matched to a gene: 1. From germline, CDR1 is SGHVS and CDR2 FNYEAQ. The CDR3 is 14 amino acids. The CDR3, as DNA: TGTGCCAGCAGCTTAGGACTAGCGGGAGGAGAGCAGTACTTC. It is translated as CASSLGLAGGEQYF.

The chain employs TRBV7-3 and TRBJ2-7; possible D gene TRBD2, 6 bases. From germline, CDR1 is SGHTA and CDR2 FQGTGA. The CDR3 covers 13 residues. Trimming stripped 4 bases from V and 5 bases from J, with 12 bases between. The CDR3 region is CASSSRGYHEQYF. The CDR3 DNA reads TGTGCCAGCAGCTCTCGGGGGTACCACGAGCAGTACTTC.

This clone was picked up one time. V gene TRBV19 combines with J gene TRBJ2-7; TRBD2 might be the D (6 bases). The CDR3 covers 16 residues. V gave up 5 bases and J gave up 2 bases, with 19 bases separating them. Per the germline V gene, CDR1 is LNHDA and CDR2 is SQIVND (reference sequence). The CDR3 DNA sequence: TGTGCCAGTAGTTATAGCCGCAATCGACTAGCCTACGAGCAGTACTTC. Translated, it gives CASSYSRNRLAYEQYF. Together with reference TRBV19 and TRBJ2-7, the CDR3 gives the full variable domain: DGGITQSPKYLFRKEGQNVTLSCEQNLNHDAMYWYRQDPGQGLRLIYYSQIVNDFQKGDIAEGYSVSREKKESFPLTVTSAQKNPTAFYLCASSYSRNRLAYEQYFGPGTRLTVT.

This clone appeared once. The chain couples TRBV5-1 to TRBJ2-5; maybe TRBD1 (6 bases). Germline CDR1 and CDR2: SGHRS and YFSETQ. V was pared by 5 bases and J by 3 bases, with 17 bases between. The CDR3 totals 15 residues. The CDR3 reads CASSESGTGKETQYF. The DNA of the CDR3 is TGCGCCAGCAGTGAATCGGGAACAGGGAAAGAGACCCAGTACTTC.

A remark on this clone: Mismatch with germline at one junction end may stem from a read error. The V and J genes are TRBV7-7 and TRBJ2-3, with 14 positions matching TRBD2. The CDR3 has 17 amino acids. CDR1 is SSHAT, CDR2 FNYEAQ, per germline (reference sequence). The CDR3 here is CASSLGRLAGGLDTQYF. In nucleotides, the CDR3 is TGTGCTAGCAGCTTAGGAAGACTAGCGGGAGGGTTAGATACGCAGTATTTT.

The chain is built from TRBV28 and TRBJ1-2; a weak D match, TRBD1 (6 bases). The V and J ends lost 3 bases and 4 bases respectively, with 9 bases between them. Germline V gene lookup returns CDR1 MDHEN and CDR2 SYDVKM. This CDR3 has 13 amino acids. The CDR3 DNA follows: TGTGCCAGCAGTTTGGGGGCGCGCTATGGCTACACCTTC. Its protein is CASSLGARYGYTF.

The rearrangement uses TRBV4-2 and TRBJ2-3, with TRBD2 matching 12 bases. This CDR3 has 16 amino acids. Germline lookup yields CDR1 LGHNA and CDR2 YNFKEQ. Trimming removed 4 bases from V and 6 bases from J; junction bases left unmatched: 8. The CDR3 nucleotides read TGTGCCAGCAGCCCCAGACTAGCGGGAGCCACGGATACGCAGTATTTT. Translating gives CASSPRLAGATDTQYF.

V and J are TRBV29-1 and TRBJ1-5, with TRBD1 matching 8 bases. The CDR3 is 14 residues long. V lost 4 bases, J lost 7 bases, and 9 bases stayed unmatched. Germline CDR1 reads SQVTM; CDR2 reads ANQGSEA. This CDR3 reads CSVAVQGAGQPQHF. DNA for the CDR3: TGCAGCGTTGCCGTTCAGGGGGCAGGGCAGCCCCAGCATTTT.